Below are 10 T cell receptor beta chains sequenced from a single sample in a study of blood T cell repertoires in COVID-19. Produced via immunoSEQ multiplex PCR; TCRdb's table is partial and in-frame only. The sample includes tens of thousands of clones, 82% of them seen just once. Sequencing input: peripheral blood. The receptors here all came from a woman over 75 with acute or convalescent COVID-19.

This clone was detected only once. This chain links TRBV12-5 with TRBJ1-1, with D maybe TRBD1 (6 bases). The V gene's germline CDR1 is LGHNT and CDR2 FRNRAP. Trimming took off 0 bases at V and 12 bases at J, with 14 bases between the two ends. The CDR3 is 13 amino acids. In DNA, the CDR3 is TGTGCTAGTGGTTTGGTACCGGGGGGGCGGACTTTCTTT. Translated: CASGLVPGGRTFF. Together with reference TRBV12-5 and TRBJ1-1, the CDR3 gives the full variable domain: DARVTQTPRHKVTEMGQEVTMRCQPILGHNTVFWYRQTMMQGLELLAYFRNRAPLDDSGMPKDRFSAEMPDATLATLKIQPSEPRDSAVYFCASGLVPGGRTFFGQGTRLTVV.

The rearrangement uses TRBV4-1 and TRBJ2-7, with 7 nucleotides matching TRBD1. Germline CDR1 is MGHRA and CDR2 is YSYEKL. CDR3 length: 16 residues. Trimming removed 0 bases from V and 6 bases from J; junction bases left unmatched: 11. CDR3 loop: CASSQDGQVLGSEQYF. In DNA form, the CDR3 reads TGCGCCAGCAGCCAAGATGGACAGGTCTTGGGCAGCGAGCAGTACTTC.

V and J are TRBV7-9 and TRBJ1-1; 10 nucleotides align to TRBD1. This CDR3 has 15 residues. CDR1 is SEHNR, CDR2 FQNEAQ, per germline (reference sequence). After removal of 1 base from V and 5 bases from J, the junction contained 4 bases not matched to a gene. CDR3 DNA sequence: TGTGCCAGCAGCTTAGGAGGACAGGGGGGGACTGAAGCTTTCTTT. Translation: CASSLGGQGGTEAFF.

This chain connects TRBV12-5 to TRBJ2-1, with D possibly TRBD2 on 5 matching bases. Germline V lookup: CDR1 LGHNT, CDR2 FRNRAP. Trimming left V 5 bases short and J 12 bases short, with 14 bases between. The CDR3 contains 12 residues. Written as DNA, the CDR3 is TGTGCTAGTGGTCCTGGAGGCAGGTCGCAGTTCTTC. This sequence encodes CASGPGGRSQFF.

The genes are TRBV27 and TRBJ1-1; no firm D call. This CDR3 is built from 13 residues. Germline values: CDR1 MNHEY, CDR2 SMNVEV (reference sequence). With 5 bases removed from V and 5 bases from J, the gap between germline ends came to 12 bases. CDR3 region: CASSAGRVTEAFF. The CDR3 region has the DNA TGTGCCAGCAGTGCCGGGAGGGTTACTGAAGCTTTCTTT.

In its sample, this clone was seen a few times. The chain employs TRBV10-3 and TRBJ1-6; TRBD1 agrees at 7 bases. In germline, CDR1 is ENHRY, CDR2 SYGVKD. The CDR3 length is 14 residues. Trimming removed 7 bases from V and 2 bases from J; junction bases left unmatched: 2. In DNA form, the CDR3 reads TGTGCCATCACCCAGGGGGCCTATAATTCACCCCTCCACTTT. This translates into CAITQGAYNSPLHF.

This chain connects TRBV18 to TRBJ2-2; 8 bases are shared with TRBD1. V was pared by 5 bases and J by 1 base, with 6 bases of the junction left unmatched. The CDR3 has 16 amino acids. The V gene's germline CDR1 is KGHSH and CDR2 LQKENI. The CDR3 loop reads CASSTTGTGNTGELFF. In DNA, the CDR3 is TGTGCCAGCTCAACCACCGGGACAGGGAACACCGGGGAGCTGTTTTTT. Variable domain in full (rest from reference TRBV18 and TRBJ2-2): NAGVMQNPRHLVRRRGQEARLRCSPMKGHSHVYWYRQLPEEGLKFMVYLQKENIIDESGMPKERFSAEFPKEGPSILRIQQVVRGDSAAYFCASSTTGTGNTGELFFGEGSRLTVL.

V and J are TRBV7-2 and TRBJ2-5; a possible D gene is TRBD1 (5 bases). The V end lost 1 base, the J end lost 7 bases, and 10 bases lay between the germline ends. Per the germline V gene, CDR1 is SGHTA and CDR2 is FQGNSA. The CDR3 contains 13 residues. The CDR3 here is CASSLDWGGTQYF. CDR3 in DNA: TGTGCCAGCAGCTTAGATTGGGGCGGGACCCAGTACTTC.

The V gene is TRBV14, the J gene TRBJ1-1, with TRBD1 matching over 8 bases. V was pared by 4 bases and J by 1 base, with 5 bases of the junction left unmatched. There are 15 residues in the CDR3. Germline V gene lookup returns CDR1 SGHDN and CDR2 FVKESK. The CDR3 sequence: CASSPWTGKNTEAFF. The CDR3 DNA reads as TGTGCCAGCAGCCCCTGGACAGGGAAGAACACTGAAGCTTTCTTT.

The chain carries TRBV29-1 and TRBJ1-1; D possibly corresponds to TRBD1 (6 bases). The CDR3 is 15 residues long. V shed 6 bases and J shed 1 base, with 18 bases lying between them. Germline CDR1 reads SQVTM; CDR2 reads ANQGSEA. CDR3 loop: CSVVNPRGGNTEAFF. DNA of the CDR3: TGCAGCGTCGTAAACCCCAGGGGCGGGAACACTGAAGCTTTCTTT.